This T cell receptor beta chain was captured in a study of T-cell reconstitution after alpha-beta-depleted transplantation in children. This clonotype was seen more than once but under ten times. The TCRbeta library was prepared with unique molecular identifiers. Each CDR3 protein is one row after TCRdb ran MiXCR on the PCR reads. The sample records hundreds of thousands of distinct CDR3 sequences, around 16% being singletons. The material was PBMCs from the stem cell graft donor, obtained from the stem cell graft. The TCR comes from a human donor who donated a stem cell graft to a child with acute lymphoblastic leukemia.

Here the CDR3 reads CASSLVPGTGTYNEQFF. CDR3 coding DNA: TGCGCCAGCAGCTTGGTCCCGGGGACAGGGACCTACAATGAGCAGTTCTTC. V is TRBV5-1 and J is TRBJ2-1; 9 positions match TRBD1. Germline assignment: CDR1 SGHRS and CDR2 YFSETQ. The CDR3 runs 17 residues. V shed 0 bases, J shed 2 bases, and the junction held 6 bases outside the gene matches.